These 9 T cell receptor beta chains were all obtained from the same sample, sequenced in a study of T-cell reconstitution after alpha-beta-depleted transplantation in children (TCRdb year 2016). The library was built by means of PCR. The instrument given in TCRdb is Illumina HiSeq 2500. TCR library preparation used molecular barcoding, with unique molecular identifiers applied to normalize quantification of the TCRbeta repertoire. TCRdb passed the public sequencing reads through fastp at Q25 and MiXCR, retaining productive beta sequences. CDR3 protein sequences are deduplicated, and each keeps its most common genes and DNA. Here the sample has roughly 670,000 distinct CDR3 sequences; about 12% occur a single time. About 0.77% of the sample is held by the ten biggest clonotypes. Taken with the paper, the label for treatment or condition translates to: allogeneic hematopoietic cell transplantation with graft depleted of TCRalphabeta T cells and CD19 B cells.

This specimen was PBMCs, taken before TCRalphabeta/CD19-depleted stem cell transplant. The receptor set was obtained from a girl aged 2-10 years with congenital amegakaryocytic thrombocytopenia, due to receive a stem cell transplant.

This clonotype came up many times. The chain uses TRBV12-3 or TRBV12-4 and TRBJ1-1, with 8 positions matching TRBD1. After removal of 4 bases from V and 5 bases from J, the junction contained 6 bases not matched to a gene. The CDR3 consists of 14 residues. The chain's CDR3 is CASSSDRGWTEAFF. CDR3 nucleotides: TGTGCCAGCAGTTCAGACAGGGGTTGGACTGAAGCTTTCTTT.

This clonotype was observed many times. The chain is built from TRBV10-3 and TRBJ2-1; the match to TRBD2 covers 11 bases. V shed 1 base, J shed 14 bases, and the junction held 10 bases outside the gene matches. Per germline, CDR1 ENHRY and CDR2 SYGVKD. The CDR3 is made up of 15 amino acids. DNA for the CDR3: TGTGCCATCAGTGAGTGGGGACTAGCGGCAGAAGGGGAGTTCTTC. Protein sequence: CAISEWGLAAEGEFF.

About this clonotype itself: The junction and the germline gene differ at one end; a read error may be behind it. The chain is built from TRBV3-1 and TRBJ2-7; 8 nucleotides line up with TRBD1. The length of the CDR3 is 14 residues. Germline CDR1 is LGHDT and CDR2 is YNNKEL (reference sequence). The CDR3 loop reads CASCQSTGAYEQYF. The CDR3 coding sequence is TGTGCCAGCTGCCAATCGACAGGGGCCTACGAGCAGTACTTC.

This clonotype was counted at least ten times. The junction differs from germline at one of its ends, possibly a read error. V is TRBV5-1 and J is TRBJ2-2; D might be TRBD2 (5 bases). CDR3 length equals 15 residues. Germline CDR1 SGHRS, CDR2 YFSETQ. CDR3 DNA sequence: TGTGCCAGCAGCTTCTCCGGGACGAACACCGGGGAGCTGTTTTTT. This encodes CASSFSGTNTGELFF.

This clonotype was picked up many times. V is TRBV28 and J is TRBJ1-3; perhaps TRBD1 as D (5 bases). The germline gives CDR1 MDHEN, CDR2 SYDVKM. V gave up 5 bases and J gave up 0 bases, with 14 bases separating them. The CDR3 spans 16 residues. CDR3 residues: CASSSPAGPSGNTIYF. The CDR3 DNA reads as TGTGCCAGCAGTAGCCCCGCGGGACCCTCTGGAAACACCATATATTTT.

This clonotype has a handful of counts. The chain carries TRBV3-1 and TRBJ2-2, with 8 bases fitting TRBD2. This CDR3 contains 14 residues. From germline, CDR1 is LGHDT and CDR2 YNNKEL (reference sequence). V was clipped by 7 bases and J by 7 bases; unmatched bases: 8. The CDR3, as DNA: TGTGCCAGCAATCCGGGAGGGCCGGTCGGGGAGCTGTTTTTT. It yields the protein CASNPGGPVGELFF.

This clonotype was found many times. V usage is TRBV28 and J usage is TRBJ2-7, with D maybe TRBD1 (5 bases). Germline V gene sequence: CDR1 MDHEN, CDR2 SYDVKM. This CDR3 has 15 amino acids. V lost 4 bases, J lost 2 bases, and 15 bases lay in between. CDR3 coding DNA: TGTGCCAGCAGTTCCCCAGAAACGACAGCCTACGAGCAGTACTTC. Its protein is CASSSPETTAYEQYF.

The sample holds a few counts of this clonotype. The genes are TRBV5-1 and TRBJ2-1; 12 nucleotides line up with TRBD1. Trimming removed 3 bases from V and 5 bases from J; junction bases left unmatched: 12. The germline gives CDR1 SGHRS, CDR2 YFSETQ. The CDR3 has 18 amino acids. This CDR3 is CASSSTRRDRGPNNEQFF. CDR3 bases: TGCGCCAGCAGCTCCACCCGCAGGGACAGGGGGCCAAACAATGAGCAGTTCTTC.

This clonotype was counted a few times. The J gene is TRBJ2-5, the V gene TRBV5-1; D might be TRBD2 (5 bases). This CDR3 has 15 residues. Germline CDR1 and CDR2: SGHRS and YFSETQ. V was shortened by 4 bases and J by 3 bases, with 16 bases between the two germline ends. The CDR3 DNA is TGCGCCAGCAGCCCCAGTTCGGGATTAAAAGAGACCCAGTACTTC. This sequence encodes CASSPSSGLKETQYF.